This entry concerns a single T cell receptor beta chain. This specimen belongs to a study of blood T cell repertoires in COVID-19. The wider study: PBMCs, B-cell-depleted T cells, or T cells provided the cDNA or gDNA that made up the material.

The ends lost 0 bases at V and 5 bases at J; junction bases unmatched: 3. This CDR3 is 15 amino acids long. Germline values: CDR1 LGHNA, CDR2 YSLEER. Sequenced by immunoSEQ multiplex PCR; TCRdb stores in-frame clones only, minus some. This sample carries approximately 270,000 clones, 70% to 90% of them seen once, and the ten largest clones take 5% to 6.5%. This receptor was taken from a woman aged 25 to 45 with COVID-19, enrolled during active disease. The chain uses TRBV4-3 and TRBJ2-5, with 10 bases lining up with TRBD2. Material: peripheral blood. CDR3 in amino acids: CASSQDALAGETQYF. DNA of the CDR3: TGCGCCAGCAGCCAAGACGCACTAGCGGGGGAGACCCAGTACTTC.